The next 17 T cell receptor beta chains were all read from a single sample in a study of identical twins (dated by TCRdb to 2016 to 2018). The library was made by 5' RACE. TCRdb lists the instrument as Illumina HiSeq 2000. TCRdb reran the public reads through fastp at Q25 and MiXCR, keeping productive beta chains. Here each entry gathers all rows of one CDR3 protein and keeps the most common genes and DNA. Across this sample there are 450,000 to 500,000 distinct CDR3 sequences, with roughly an eighth seen only once. The ten most abundant clones make up approximately 0.98% of the sample. These data also formed part of another study, on yellow fever vaccine responses in identical twins.

Sample: CD4+ T cells sorted from blood. The receptor source for this set is a woman aged 18-29 years in good health.

In its sample, this clonotype was seen a few times. CDR3 sequence: CASSPFGGSATDTQYF. CDR3 bases: TGTGCCAGCTCACCATTCGGGGGTTCGGCTACAGATACGCAGTATTTT. The V gene is TRBV18, the J gene TRBJ2-3; D possibly corresponds to TRBD2 (6 bases). The germline CDR1 and CDR2 sequences are KGHSH and LQKENI. V was cut by 2 bases and J by 3 bases, with 15 bases left in between. The CDR3 covers 16 residues.

This clonotype was seen more than once but under ten times. The V and J genes are TRBV5-1 and TRBJ2-3, with D perhaps matching TRBD1 (5 bases). V was pared by 1 base and J by 0 bases, with 9 bases between. The CDR3 loop spans 15 amino acids. Germline V gene data show CDR1 as SGHRS and CDR2 as YFSETQ. CDR3 coding DNA: TGCGCCAGCAGCTTGTTTGGGGCGAGCACAGATACGCAGTATTTT. This sequence encodes CASSLFGASTDTQYF.

This clonotype appeared many times. This chain uses TRBV20-1 with TRBJ2-3; 8 nucleotides line up with TRBD2. The CDR3 covers 16 residues. Germline CDR1 is DFQATT and CDR2 is SNEGSKA (reference sequence). The junction had 7 bases not matched to a gene; V was cut back by 0 bases and J by 2 bases. CDR3 loop: CSARDLRGGNTDTQYF. Written as DNA, the CDR3 is TGCAGTGCTAGAGATCTCCGGGGGGGGAACACAGATACGCAGTATTTT.

This clonotype was picked up many times. The chain employs TRBV4-1 and TRBJ2-7; 8 nucleotides match TRBD1. Germline-derived CDR1 and CDR2 are MGHRA and YSYEKL. There are 17 residues in the CDR3. V gave up 2 bases and J gave up 2 bases; unmatched junction bases: 11. CDR3 region: CASSQIAGTGYPYEQYF. CDR3 sequence (DNA): TGCGCCAGCAGCCAAATCGCCGGGACAGGTTATCCCTACGAGCAGTACTTC.

This clonotype appeared a few times. The chain couples TRBV20-1 to TRBJ2-3, with 11 bases aligning to TRBD2. With 2 bases clipped from V and 7 bases from J, the junction kept 2 bases outside the gene matches. There are 13 residues in the CDR3. In germline, CDR1 is DFQATT, CDR2 SNEGSKA (reference sequence). CDR3 amino acids: CSARLAGGNTQYF. Written as DNA, the CDR3 is TGCAGTGCTAGACTAGCGGGAGGTAATACGCAGTATTTT.

This sequence joins TRBV9 and TRBJ2-2; D perhaps matches TRBD2 (5 bases). This CDR3 has 15 residues. Germline V gene data show CDR1 as SGDLS and CDR2 as YYNGEE. V dropped 0 bases and J dropped 6 bases, with 12 bases sitting between them. The CDR3 sequence: CASSVVGGAAGELFF. The CDR3 coding sequence is TGTGCCAGCAGCGTAGTTGGAGGAGCTGCCGGGGAGCTGTTTTTT.

This clonotype was counted a few times. The chain joins TRBV12-3 or TRBV12-4 to TRBJ2-3; perhaps TRBD2 as D (6 bases). This CDR3 has 14 residues. V lost 1 base, J lost 8 bases, and 13 bases lay in between. The CDR3 bases are TGTGCCAGCAGTTTAGGGGGGGACGCACGTACGCAGTATTTT. Translation gives CASSLGGDARTQYF.

The table lists this clonotype with a few counts. CDR3 bases: TGTGCCAGCAGTTACTCTAGGGGCGCCTCTGGAAACACCATATATTTT. Amino acid sequence: CASSYSRGASGNTIYF. The chain employs TRBV6-5 and TRBJ1-3; possible D gene TRBD1, 5 bases. The CDR3 covers 16 residues. Germline-derived CDR1 and CDR2 are MNHEY and SVGAGI. Trimming cost V 0 bases and J 0 bases, with 9 bases left between them.

The chain links TRBV5-1 to TRBJ2-7; D gene uncertain. V lost 1 base to trimming and J lost 4 bases, with 9 bases between them. CDR3 length: 13 amino acids. Germline V gene data show CDR1 as SGHRS and CDR2 as YFSETQ. CDR3 in amino acids: CASSLKLSYEQYF. CDR3 DNA sequence: TGCGCCAGCAGCTTGAAGTTGTCGTACGAGCAGTACTTC.

This rearrangement joins TRBV2 to TRBJ2-3; 7 nucleotides align to TRBD1. CDR3 length: 14 residues. The J segment lost 5 bases and the V segment lost 2 bases, leaving 4 bases of the junction unmatched. Germline CDR1 reads SNHLY; CDR2 reads FYNNEI. CDR3 sequence: CASSENRGGDTQYF. CDR3 bases: TGTGCCAGCAGTGAAAACAGGGGTGGAGATACGCAGTATTTT.

The V and J genes are TRBV7-2 and TRBJ2-7; D unclear. Trimming cost V 5 bases and J 0 bases, with 11 bases left between them. This CDR3 comprises 14 residues. CDR1 SGHTA and CDR2 FQGNSA come from the germline V gene. The CDR3 region is CASSQPGSSYEQYF. The DNA for the CDR3 is TGTGCCAGCAGCCAACCGGGTAGCTCCTACGAGCAGTACTTC.

The table lists this clonotype with a few counts. J is TRBJ2-2 and V is TRBV5-1; 9 nucleotides align to TRBD1. Germline V CDR1 and CDR2: SGHRS, YFSETQ. The CDR3 length is 15 residues. The junction had 10 bases not matched to a gene; V was cut back by 7 bases and J by 6 bases. CDR3 in amino acids: CASERDREKSGELFF. CDR3 DNA sequence: TGCGCCAGCGAGCGGGACAGGGAGAAATCCGGGGAGCTGTTTTTT.

The CDR3 sequence is CASAPQLYEQYF. DNA for the CDR3: TGTGCCAGCGCCCCGCAGTTATACGAGCAGTACTTC. The chain links TRBV18 to TRBJ2-7, with no clear D. Germline V gives CDR1 KGHSH, CDR2 LQKENI. With 8 bases removed from V and 4 bases from J, the gap between germline ends came to 12 bases. The CDR3 is 12 amino acids. The full variable domain, completed using reference TRBV18 and TRBJ2-7, is NAGVMQNPRHLVRRRGQEARLRCSPMKGHSHVYWYRQLPEEGLKFMVYLQKENIIDESGMPKERFSAEFPKEGPSILRIQQVVRGDSAAYFCASAPQLYEQYFGPGTRLTVT.

The chain employs TRBV10-3 and TRBJ2-7; 9 bases agree with TRBD2. V lost 10 bases and J lost 5; bases outside the gene matches: 6. The CDR3 is 12 residues long. Germline V CDR1 and CDR2: ENHRY, SYGVKD. The CDR3, as DNA: TGTGCCACCAGCGGGGGGCTGAACGAGCAGTACTTC. Amino acids: CATSGGLNEQYF.

There are many counts of this clonotype. The chain links TRBV4-3 to TRBJ2-1, with 8 bases identical to TRBD2. The germline gives CDR1 LGHNA, CDR2 YSLEER. The CDR3 covers 14 residues. V lost 6 bases, J lost 1 base, and 2 bases stayed unmatched. The CDR3 DNA follows: TGCGCCAGCAGTCGACTAGCGTCCTACAATGAGCAGTTCTTC. This sequence encodes CASSRLASYNEQFF.

This clonotype came up many times. The chain combines TRBV5-1 with TRBJ2-7, with 9 bases fitting TRBD2. V shed 4 bases and J 2 bases; nucleotides not matched to a gene: 7. This CDR3 is 15 amino acids long. Per germline, CDR1 SGHRS and CDR2 YFSETQ. The CDR3 DNA sequence: TGCGCCAGCAGCAGCAATAGCGGGAGAGCCTACGAGCAGTACTTC. This gives the protein CASSSNSGRAYEQYF. The whole variable domain, remainder taken from reference TRBV5-1 and TRBJ2-7, is KAGVTQTPRYLIKTRGQQVTLSCSPISGHRSVSWYQQTPGQGLQFLFEYFSETQRNKGNFPGRFSGRQFSNSRSEMNVSTLELGDSALYLCASSSNSGRAYEQYFGPGTRLTVT.

This clonotype appeared once. This chain connects TRBV11-2 to TRBJ2-2; D might be TRBD1 or TRBD2, each matching 5 bases. Trimming pared 5 bases from V and 0 bases from J, leaving 10 bases between. This CDR3 is 15 amino acids long. The germline CDR1 and CDR2 sequences are SGHAT and FQNNGV. This CDR3 reads CASSQRGPNTGELFF. CDR3 sequence (DNA): TGTGCCAGCAGCCAACGGGGCCCGAACACCGGGGAGCTGTTTTTT.